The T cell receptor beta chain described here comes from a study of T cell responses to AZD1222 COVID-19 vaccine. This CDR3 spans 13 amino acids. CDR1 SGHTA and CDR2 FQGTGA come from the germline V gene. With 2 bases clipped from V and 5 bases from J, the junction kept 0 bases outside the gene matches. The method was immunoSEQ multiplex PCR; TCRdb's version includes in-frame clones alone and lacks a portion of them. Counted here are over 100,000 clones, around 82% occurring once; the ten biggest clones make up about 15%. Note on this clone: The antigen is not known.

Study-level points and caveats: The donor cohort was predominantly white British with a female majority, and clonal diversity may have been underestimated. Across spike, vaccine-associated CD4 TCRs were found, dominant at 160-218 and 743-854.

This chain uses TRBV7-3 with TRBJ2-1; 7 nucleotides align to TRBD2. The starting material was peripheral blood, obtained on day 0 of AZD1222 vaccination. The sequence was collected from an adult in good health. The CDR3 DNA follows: TGTGCCAGCAGCTTAGGGACTAACAATGAGCAGTTCTTC. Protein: CASSLGTNNEQFF.